This TCR beta chain appears in the sequencing data of a study of blood T cell repertoires in COVID-19 (TCRdb year 2020). General notes on the study: Samples from collaborators originated in the United States, Italy and Spain and spanned both the acute and convalescent phases of COVID-19. The prospective study material was composed of cDNA or gDNA derived from T cells, B-cell-depleted T cells, or PBMCs. Subjects who had been exposed to COVID-19, were actively infected with it, or had recovered from it provided the deeply sampled blood TCRbeta repertoires that made up the dataset. The repertoires were released in a freely available public database meant as a resource for research on the immune response to SARS-CoV-2. The samples were drawn from the first 160 participants of the ongoing ImmuneRACE study and from some 1,300 subjects provided by 6 global collaborators. Sample metadata almost always included a de-identified subject ID, COVID-19 status, age in years and sex. Where HLA class I and class II types were available, the types were taken from metadata supplied by the sample provider, not from assay-based typing. Broader findings and caveats from the paper: The amount of clinical and demographic metadata varied by source and participant and was provided uncurated.

The V and J ends are trimmed by 10 bases and 0 bases, leaving 10 bases between them. CDR1 is given as ENHRY and CDR2 as SYGVKD, both from the germline V gene. The CDR3 starts with the cysteine, ends with the valine, and has 12 residues. Just CDR3 DNA is preserved here, 36 bases in frame from base 1. TCRbeta CDR3 regions were amplified from genomic DNA using the immunoSEQ Assay, a bias-controlled multiplex PCR. The published analysis was carried out like this. The number of nucleated cells in each sample was estimated from the amplification of reference gene primers within the assay. To quantify the absolute abundance of each unique TCRbeta CDR3 rearrangement, sequence reads were collapsed and filtered. For each sample, productive Simpson clonality was calculated as the square root of Simpson's diversity index across productive rearrangements. TCRdb took this table from immuneACCESS and kept in-frame rearrangements with V and J called. Such tables lack part of the clones; where checked against another copy, unresolved V genes explain under half of the gap, and the rest is unexplained. V, J and clone size were drawn from that table, and D and trimming were deduced from the DNA. For this sample there are 250,000 or so clones; roughly 89% appear just once. The top ten constitute approximately 5% of the sample.

Samples from volunteer blood donors who had recovered from COVID-19 were contributed by a second Seattle source. Collaborating institutions collected whole blood in K2EDTA tubes following their own protocols. For TCRbeta analysis, collaborators shipped samples as frozen whole blood, isolated PBMCs, or DNA extracted from either of those sample types. Remarks on this clone: Its cognate antigen has yet to be identified. One base away there is no much larger clone; base qualities are not given.

Sequencing was carried out using peripheral blood. The sequence was obtained from a woman aged 40 to 50 who had recovered from COVID-19. The V and J genes are TRBV10-3 and TRBJ2-7, with no confidently assigned D gene. This receptor carries the CDR3 CATGRSSYEQYV. The DNA sequence is TGTGCCACCGGTAGGAGCTCCTACGAGCAGTACGTC.